This TCR beta chain was captured in a study of blood T cell repertoires in COVID-19. At the level of the study: The cDNA or gDNA used as material had been derived from T cells, B-cell-depleted T cells, or PBMCs.

All enrollees were about 18 to 89 years old and from some 24 US areas. Cohort allocation depended upon clinical history that participants reported. The CDR3 extends over 13 amino acids. Under the authors' procedure: Amplification with reference gene primers provided the estimates of nucleated cell counts. Using immunoSEQ multiplex PCR, the repertoire was profiled, and TCRdb retains in-frame clones only, with some absent. V, J and clone size are taken as reported in that table, and D and trimming were inferred from the DNA itself. Here the sample spans around 340,000 clones, approximately 83% being singletons.

The chain carries TRBV21-1 and TRBJ1-2; the table names TRBD1, a call not compared with the DNA. TRBV21-1 is a known pseudogene. Sequences were obtained from PBMCs or T cells enriched from blood (not recorded which). The TCR originated in a woman aged 40 to 50 with acute COVID-19. The CDR3 nucleotides read TGTGCCAGCAGCATGGTCAGAAACTATGGCTACACCTTC. Residues: CASSMVRNYGYTF.